This T cell receptor beta chain was captured by sequencing in a study of CD8+CD57+ T cells in acquired aplastic anemia. Profiling that covered TCR beta VDJ and CDR3 relied on genomic DNA as its template. TCRdb reanalysed the reads using MiXCR and keeps one entry per CDR3 protein. Among 120,000 or so distinct CDR3 sequences, more than 40% were seen once, and the ten largest hold roughly 2.6%. The V and J ends lost 6 bases and 2 bases respectively, with 16 bases between them. The CDR3 consists of 15 residues. CDR1 is SEHNR, CDR2 FQNEAQ, per germline (reference sequence). The specimen sequenced was sorted CD4+, CD8+, or CD8+CD57+ T cells (not recorded which) from PBMCs. The rearrangement joins TRBV7-9 to TRBJ1-2, with D tentatively TRBD1 (6 bases). The source of this sequence is a human donor in good health, serving as a control. For the CDR3, the DNA is TGTGCCAGCAGGGCTGGTGGACAGCCCAACTATGGCTACACCTTC. This gives the protein CASRAGGQPNYGYTF. Looking up the rest from reference TRBV7-9 and TRBJ1-2 gives the full variable domain: DTGVSQNPRHKITKRGQNVTFRCDPISEHNRLYWYRQTLGQGPEFLTYFQNEAQLEKSRLLSDRFSAERPKGSFSTLEIQRTEQGDSAMYLCASRAGGQPNYGYTFGSGTRLTVV.